The clone carrying this T cell receptor (beta chain) was detected a few times. Its matching antigen is unknown. The cDNA had a unique molecular identifier and a template-switch universal primer site. TCRdb re-called the 5' RACE reads with MiXCR, one entry per CDR3 protein. Of a few hundred thousand distinct CDR3 sequences in the sample, over 8.5% were seen once. V was pared by 1 base and J by 6 bases, with 13 bases between. The CDR3 covers 14 residues. Germline CDR1 and CDR2: DFQATT and SNEGSKA (reference sequence). The data were obtained in a study of identical twins. Whole-study findings and limits: Cross-sectional statistics, not tracking of the same donors, supported the conclusions. Cord blood beta clonotypes that were abundant carried fewer insertions, and memory repertoires showed no such trend.

The same specimen was also included in a second study, on yellow fever vaccine responses in identical twins. Turning to that study: Twin vaccine T cell responses reportedly seemed partly convergent, partly personalized.

This chain links TRBV20-1 with TRBJ2-1; possibly TRBD1 for D (5 bases). This TCR was sampled from a woman aged 18 to 35 in good health. Sequencing was carried out using PBMCs. CDR3 protein: CSARAQGNINEQFF. The CDR3 region has the DNA TGCAGTGCTAGAGCGCAGGGCAACATCAATGAGCAGTTCTTC.